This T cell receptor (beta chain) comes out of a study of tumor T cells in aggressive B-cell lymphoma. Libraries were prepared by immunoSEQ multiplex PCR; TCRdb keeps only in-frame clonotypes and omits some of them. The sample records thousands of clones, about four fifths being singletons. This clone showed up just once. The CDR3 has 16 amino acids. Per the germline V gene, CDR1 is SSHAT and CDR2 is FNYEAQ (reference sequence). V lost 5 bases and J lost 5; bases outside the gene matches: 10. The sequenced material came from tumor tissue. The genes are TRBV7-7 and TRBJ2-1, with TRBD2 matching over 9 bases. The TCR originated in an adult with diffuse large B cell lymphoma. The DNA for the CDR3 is TGTGCCAGCAGCCCTTTTTTGCGGGGGGGCAACAATGAGCAGTTCTTC. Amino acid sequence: CASSPFLRGGNNEQFF.